The next 4 T cell receptor beta chains were all read from a single sample in a study of cytomegalovirus exposure and HLA in healthy donors. PCR used 60 Vbeta primers and 13 Jbeta primers. The repertoire was sequenced with immunoSEQ multiplex PCR; TCRdb's copy has only in-frame clones and lacks some. The sample lists some 160,000 clones, roughly 80% occurring once. Sequences were obtained from PBMCs. Receptor source: a man aged 50 to 59 in good health and CMV-seropositive.

On this clone: Other DNA sequences in this sample translate to the same CDR3. The V and J genes are TRBV6-5 and TRBJ1-1; D is unresolved. The CDR3 loop spans 13 amino acids. Germline loops: CDR1 MNHEY, CDR2 SVGAGI. Deletions cut 6 bases from V and 0 bases from J, with 8 bases between. Written as DNA, the CDR3 is TGTGCCAGCAGGCGCGGGCTGAACACTGAAGCTTTCTTT. Translation: CASRRGLNTEAFF.

V is TRBV29-1 and J is TRBJ2-5; D might be TRBD1 (5 bases). V was trimmed by 4 bases and J by 7 bases, leaving 13 bases between them. Germline-derived CDR1 and CDR2 are SQVTM and ANQGSEA. The CDR3 has 12 residues. CDR3 DNA sequence: TGCAGCGTTGCCGAACTAAGGGGGACCCAGTACTTC. It encodes CSVAELRGTQYF.

This chain links TRBV10-1 with TRBJ2-5; TRBD2 matches at 10 bases. J lost 4 bases, V lost 6 bases, and 5 bases had no gene match. Germline-derived CDR1 and CDR2 are WNHNN and SYGVQD (reference sequence). CDR3 length: 14 residues. The CDR3 DNA reads as TGCGCCAGCAGCAGCGGGGGGGCTGGAGAGACCCAGTACTTC. This sequence encodes CASSSGGAGETQYF.

In its sample, this clone was seen once. The rearrangement joins TRBV6-5 to TRBJ1-5; TRBD1 agrees at 7 bases. Unmatched junction bases numbered 5, after V lost 6 bases and J lost 0 bases. From germline, CDR1 is MNHEY and CDR2 SVGAGI. The CDR3 is 15 residues long. CDR3 in DNA: TGTGCCAGCAGGGACAGGACATATAGCAATCAGCCCCAGCATTTT. Translation gives CASRDRTYSNQPQHF.